This TCR beta chain was recovered during a study of CD8 T cells in Susac syndrome (dated 2019 in TCRdb). About the full investigation: The study used repertoire sequencing to test whether antigen drove CD8+ T cell activation and differentiation in Susac syndrome.

Peripheral blood CD8+ and CD4+ T cells from healthy donors, Susac syndrome patients and multiple sclerosis patients were profiled using high-throughput TCR beta sequencing. Healthy donors were included as age- and sex-matched controls. Bulk CD8+ and CD4+ T cells were purified by magnetic negative isolation, while CD8+ TEMRA cells were enriched using FACS. Blood was drawn into EDTA tubes, processed within 24 hours, and PBMCs were isolated by density gradient centrifugation. PBMCs intended for TCR sequencing were cryopreserved in liquid nitrogen and were subsequently thawed in a 37 degrees C water bath. The sorted or isolated CD4+, CD8+ and CD8+ TEMRA cells reached a purity of at least 90%. The V and J ends are trimmed by 0 bases and 8 bases, leaving 7 bases between them. Spanning cysteine to phenylalanine, the CDR3 consists of 12 amino acids. Only the CDR3 part of the read is kept: 36 bases, read in frame from the first base. Reading the germline V gene (reference sequence) gives CDR1 MNHNY and CDR2 SVGAGI.

Overall study outcomes, separate from this receptor: The TCR sequencing and HLA analysis was acknowledged to have included a relatively small number of individuals.

RNA was extracted using the RNeasy kit, and about 0.5 to 1 ug of the RNA was reverse transcribed with random hexamers. The immunoSEQ multiplex PCR assay, covering 54 Vbeta and 13 Jbeta segments, was used to amplify TCR beta CDR3 regions. Bias from PCR amplification was corrected by using a synthetic template baseline for primer optimization and for computational correction. The source study handled its data this way. Reads were annotated to V, D and J genes according to IMGT and were analyzed with immunoSEQ Analyzer, with only productive sequences retained. Clonality was calculated as one minus the Shannon entropy normalized by log2 of the number of productive unique sequences. Public and private clones were assessed among the 100 most prevalent clones of each patient and control. A clone was defined as Susac-specific if it was absent from the healthy and MS cohorts, from more than 850 published viral clones and from other ImmuneACCESS disease sequences. The raw public data were reprocessed by TCRdb itself: fastp quality trimming at Q25, MiXCR clonotype calling, in-frame beta chains only. Rows are combined by CDR3 protein, so each entry shows the most common genes and DNA. Clone size and V and J calls follow TCRdb, not the original study. This sample is represented by 120,000 to 150,000 distinct CDR3 sequences; roughly 94% of them were singletons. Together, the top ten hold approximately 0.08% of the sample.

As regards this clonotype: Its antigen has not been determined. No qualities accompany the bases; no much larger clone lies one base away.

This sequence uses TRBV6-6 and TRBJ1-2; the D segment cannot be called with confidence. This receptor was identified in a human donor in good health. The sample comprised CD4+ T cells from PBMCs. For the CDR3, the sequence is CASSYSTGGYTF. The bases are TGTGCCAGCAGTTACTCGACTGGGGGCTACACCTTC.